This entry concerns a single T cell receptor beta chain. This entry comes from a study of blood T cell repertoires in COVID-19. Study-wide context: Samples representing acute and convalescent COVID-19 were sourced from the United States, Italy and Spain. Sources were T cells, B-cell-depleted T cells, or PBMCs; the material itself was cDNA or gDNA.

In the source study's methods: For nucleated cells, counts were estimated from reference gene primer amplification. The protocol was immunoSEQ multiplex PCR, while the TCRdb copy is restricted to in-frame clones and leaves out a portion. V, J and clone size were drawn from that table, and D and trimming were deduced from the DNA. Of 150,000 or so clones detected, about 79% appear once; the ten largest clones hold 7.2%. This CDR3 region has 15 residues. The germline V gene encodes CDR1 MGHRA and CDR2 YSYEKL. V lost 6 bases and J 6 bases, leaving 19 bases between the germline ends. The sequenced sample consisted of peripheral blood. The receptor comes from a woman aged 45-65 years in a cohort sampled during active or convalescent COVID-19. The chain employs TRBV4-1 and TRBJ2-3; D is perhaps TRBD1 (6 bases). The CDR3 protein is CASSEAQGRGDTQYF. The CDR3 nucleotides are TGCGCCAGCAGTGAAGCTCAGGGGAGAGGGGATACGCAGTATTTT.